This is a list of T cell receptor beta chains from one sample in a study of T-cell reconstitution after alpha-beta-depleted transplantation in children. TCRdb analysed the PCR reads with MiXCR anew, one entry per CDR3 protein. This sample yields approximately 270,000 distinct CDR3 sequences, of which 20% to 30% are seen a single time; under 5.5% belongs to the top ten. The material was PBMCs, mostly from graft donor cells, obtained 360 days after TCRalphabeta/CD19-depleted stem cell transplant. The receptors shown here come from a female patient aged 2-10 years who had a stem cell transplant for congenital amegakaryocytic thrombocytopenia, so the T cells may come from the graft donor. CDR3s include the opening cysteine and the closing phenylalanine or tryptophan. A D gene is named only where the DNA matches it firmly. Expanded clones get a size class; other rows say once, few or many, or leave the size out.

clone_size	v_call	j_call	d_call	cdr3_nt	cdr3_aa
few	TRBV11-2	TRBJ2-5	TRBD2	TGTGCCAGCAGCCGCGGGGGATTCCAAGAGACCCAGTACTTC	CASSRGGFQETQYF
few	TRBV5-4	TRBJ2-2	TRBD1	TGTGCCAGCAGCTTCAGGCGGACAGGGGTCTATGTTAGCACCGGGGAGCTGTTTTTT	CASSFRRTGVYVSTGELFF
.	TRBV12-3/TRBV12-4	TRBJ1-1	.	TGTGCCAGCAGTTTCCCAATGGGACAGAACACTGAAGCTTTCTTT	CASSFPMGQNTEAFF
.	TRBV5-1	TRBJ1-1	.	TGCGCCAGCACACTCCGGTGGACTGAAGCTTTCTTT	CASTLRWTEAFF
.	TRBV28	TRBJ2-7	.	TGTGCCAGCAAGCGGCACGGGACCACCTACGAGCAGTACTTC	CASKRHGTTYEQYF
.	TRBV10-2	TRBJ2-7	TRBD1	TGCGCCAGCAAACCAGGGACAGGGATTTCCTACGAGCAGTACTTC	CASKPGTGISYEQYF
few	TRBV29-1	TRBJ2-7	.	TGCAGCGTTGACGACGCCTACGAGCAGTACTTC	CSVDDAYEQYF
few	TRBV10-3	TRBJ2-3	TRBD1	TGTGCCATCAGTGAGCGGGACAGGGGTTCGTTCACAGATACGCAGTATTTT	CAISERDRGSFTDTQYF
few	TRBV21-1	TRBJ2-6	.	TGTGCCAGCAGCAAAAAAATGTGGGCCGGACAGGGGGCGTCTGGGGCCAACGTCCTGACTTTC	CASSKKMWAGQGASGANVLTF
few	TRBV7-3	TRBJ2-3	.	TGTGCCAGCAGCTTAATGGGGCAGGGAGCGCAGTATTTT	CASSLMGQGAQYF
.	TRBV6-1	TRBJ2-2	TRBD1	TGTGCCAGCAGTCCCGGGGGGACAGGGTACACCGGGGAGCTGTTTTTT	CASSPGGTGYTGELFF
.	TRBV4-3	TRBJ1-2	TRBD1	TGCGCCAGCAGCCAAGAAAGGACAGGGGACTATGGCTACACCTTC	CASSQERTGDYGYTF
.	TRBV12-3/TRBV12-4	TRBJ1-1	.	TGTGCCAGCAGTTTATATACCCCAGGGCTAAGGAACACTGAAGCTTTCTTT	CASSLYTPGLRNTEAFF
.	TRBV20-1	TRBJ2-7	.	TGCAGTGCCGCCCGGGGGGAGCAGTACTTC	CSAARGEQYF
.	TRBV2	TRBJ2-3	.	TGTGCCAGCAGCTCTTATACGCAGTATTTT	CASSSYTQYF
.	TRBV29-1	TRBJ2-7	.	TGCAGCGCTATCATAACAGGGTACGAGCAGTACTTC	CSAIITGYEQYF
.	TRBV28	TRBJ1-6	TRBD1	TGTGCCAGCAGAAGACAGGGGAGCTCCTATAATTCACCCCTCCACTTT	CASRRQGSSYNSPLHF
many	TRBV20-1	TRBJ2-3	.	TGCAGTGCTAGGCCGATTCTGGATACGCAGTATTTT	CSARPILDTQYF
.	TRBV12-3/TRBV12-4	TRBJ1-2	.	TGTGCCAGCAGACCACAAGGGGATGGCTACACCTTC	CASRPQGDGYTF
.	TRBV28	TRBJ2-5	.	TGTGCCAGCAGTTTATCCAGGGTCCAAGAGACCCAGTACTTC	CASSLSRVQETQYF
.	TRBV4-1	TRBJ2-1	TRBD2	TGCGCCAGCAGCCCTAGGACTAGCGGAGCCCACAATGAGCAGTTCTTC	CASSPRTSGAHNEQFF
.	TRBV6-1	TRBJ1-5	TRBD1	TGTGCCAGCAGTGAAACAGGGGGCGGTGGCAATCAGCCCCAGCATTTT	CASSETGGGGNQPQHF
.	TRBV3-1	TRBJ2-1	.	TGTGCCAGCAGCCCGGGACTCAATAACAATGAGCAGTTCTTC	CASSPGLNNNEQFF
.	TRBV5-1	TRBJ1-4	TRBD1	TGCGCCAGCAGACAGACAGGGGAGATTGAAAAACTGTTTTTT	CASRQTGEIEKLFF
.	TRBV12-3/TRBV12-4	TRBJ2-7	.	TGTGCCAGCAGCAGATTCTACGAGCAGTACTTC	CASSRFYEQYF
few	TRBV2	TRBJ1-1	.	TGTGCCAGCAGTGAGGGCATGGGACGCACTGAAGCTTTCTTT	CASSEGMGRTEAFF
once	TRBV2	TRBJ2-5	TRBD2	TGTGCCAGCAGAGAATTAGCGGGGGGTCGAGAGACCCAGTACTTC	CASRELAGGRETQYF
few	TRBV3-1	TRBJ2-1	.	TGTGCCAGCAGCCAAACGGCGTCTATGAATGAGCAGTTCTTC	CASSQTASMNEQFF
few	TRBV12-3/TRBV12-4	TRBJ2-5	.	TGTGCCAGCAGTTTACCCCCATTCTACGGCCGATCTCAAGAGACCCAGTACTTC	CASSLPPFYGRSQETQYF
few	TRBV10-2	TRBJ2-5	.	TGCGCCAGCACAACTAGCCAACAAGAGACCCAGTACTTC	CASTTSQQETQYF
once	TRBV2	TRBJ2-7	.	TGTGCCAGCAGCACGGAGGAGGTCCCCTCCTACGAGCAGTACTTC	CASSTEEVPSYEQYF
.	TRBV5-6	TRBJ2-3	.	TGTGCCAGCAGCTTTCCCAGCTACACAGATACGCAGTATTTT	CASSFPSYTDTQYF
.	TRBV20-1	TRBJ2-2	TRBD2	TGCAGTCCTACGGGACTAGCGGGAGGGGCGAACACCGGGGAGCTGTTTTTT	CSPTGLAGGANTGELFF
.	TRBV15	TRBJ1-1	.	TGTGCCACCATTCCAGGAGGGTCAAACACTGAAGCTTTCTTT	CATIPGGSNTEAFF
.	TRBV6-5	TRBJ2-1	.	TGTGCCAGCAGTTACTTTGGCGGAGTATACAATGAGCAGTTCTTC	CASSYFGGVYNEQFF
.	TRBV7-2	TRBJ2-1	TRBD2	TGTGCCAGCAGCTTAAGTAGCGGGAGGATCGATGAGCAGTTCTTC	CASSLSSGRIDEQFF
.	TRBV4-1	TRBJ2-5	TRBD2	TGCGCCAGCAGCCCAAAGACTAGCGGGAGCGTGGAGACCCAGTACTTC	CASSPKTSGSVETQYF
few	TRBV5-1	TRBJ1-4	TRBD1	TGCGCCAGCAGCTTGCTGCAGGGGGCTTCTAATGAAAAACTGTTTTTT	CASSLLQGASNEKLFF
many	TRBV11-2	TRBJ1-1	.	TGTGCCAGCGGTAACCGGGGCCTCCAGACTGAAGCTTTCTTT	CASGNRGLQTEAFF
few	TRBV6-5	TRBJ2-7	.	TGTGCCAGCAGTTACTCGAATTTTTGGGGAGTCCACGAGCAGTACTTC	CASSYSNFWGVHEQYF
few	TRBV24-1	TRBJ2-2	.	TGTGCCACCACCCAGGGCGGGGAGCTGTTTTTT	CATTQGGELFF
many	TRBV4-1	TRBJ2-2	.	TGCGCCAGCAGCCCCTCTAGGGGGGCCAACGGGGAGCTGTTTTTT	CASSPSRGANGELFF
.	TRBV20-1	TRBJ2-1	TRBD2	TGCAGTGCTAGAGGGCTAGCGGACTACAATGAGCAGTTCTTC	CSARGLADYNEQFF
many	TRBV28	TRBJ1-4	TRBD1	TGTGCCAGCAGTTCTCCGGGACAGGGTGGGGAAAAACTGTTTTTT	CASSSPGQGGEKLFF
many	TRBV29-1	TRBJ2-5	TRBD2	TGCAGCGTTGGAGGGACTAGCGGGGCCCTAGAGACCCAGTACTTC	CSVGGTSGALETQYF
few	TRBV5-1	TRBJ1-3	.	TGCGCCAGCAGCGCCGGACAGTACTCTGGAAACACCATATATTTT	CASSAGQYSGNTIYF